This T cell receptor (beta chain) is from a study of brain T cells in children with intractable seizures. Points on this clone: Antigen specificity is unknown.

Time point meaning: blood from clinic visit 5 months post-surgery; TSC patient then seizure free. Whole-study findings and limits: Absence of clones before surgery may stem from lower sequencing depth. Patients' HCMV serostatus was unknown; virus specificity rests on CDR3 similarity alone.

TCRdb's copy holds only in-frame clones and misses some; the assay was immunoSEQ multiplex PCR. The data contain about 320,000 clones, over 90% of them singletons. Germline V CDR1 and CDR2: MNHEY, SMNVEV (reference sequence). The CDR3 is made up of 19 amino acids. V was pared by 7 bases and J by 4 bases, with 30 bases between. The receptor comes from a boy in the first two years of life with tuberous sclerosis and intractable seizures. The chain couples TRBV27 to TRBJ2-3, with D unclear. The source was peripheral blood, collected 5 to 6 months after surgery. The CDR3 here is CASKRTEPAGFGLSDTQYF. CDR3 DNA sequence: TGTGCCAGCAAACGAACAGAACCAGCCGGGTTCGGTTTATCAGATACGCAGTATTTT.